This entry concerns a single T cell receptor beta chain. Its antigen is not yet known. Base qualities are missing; no much larger clone stands one base away. A distance of 2 bases separates the germline ends of V and J, which lose 0 bases and 5 bases respectively. Spanning cysteine to phenylalanine, the CDR3 consists of 12 amino acids. This entry keeps only the CDR3 DNA: 36 bases, framed from base 1. The germline V gene gives CDR1 as SGHVS and CDR2 as FNYEAQ. The source of the sample is a study of shared clonotypes between healthy human individuals (dated by TCRdb to the early 2020s). For context, the study as a whole: Three men and two women, aged 18 to 49 years, made up the cohort. For each donor, three plates each were used for CD4 naive and CD4 memory, two plates were used for CD8 naive, and one plate was used for CD8 memory. To estimate repertoire size and how much clonotype sharing occurs between individuals, the study deeply sequenced the blood TCR repertoires of a handful of healthy adults. Different laboratories and diverse techniques were used to prepare libraries and sequence TCR repertoires, to increase sequencing depth and limit assay-specific biases. Each donor's leukapheresis produced roughly between roughly 0.85 and 10 billion PBMCs.

The donors were healthy, HIV-negative adults with no recently reported acute infections or vaccinations. Every donor was a Caucasian adult residing in Nashville, Tennessee, USA. CD8 memory samples consisted of magnetically selected CD45RO+ cells combined with CCR7-negative CD45RA+ effector memory (TemRA) cells. Blood was collected by leukapheresis, and PBMCs were isolated by Ficoll-Histopaque density gradient centrifugation and then cryopreserved in liquid nitrogen vapor phase. Purity and quantity of every magnetically sorted T cell population were checked by analytical flow cytometry. From each sorted fraction, genomic DNA was isolated and quantified by UV absorbance on a Nanodrop 2000c. TCR CDR3 regions were amplified from genomic DNA by multiplex PCR using the deep immunoSEQ assay. Genomic DNA extracted from each cell subset was distributed evenly over all wells of several immunoSEQ 96-well plates, and each plate served as one replicate. For sorted subsets, approximately 0.2 ug of genomic DNA, equivalent to around 29,000 T cell genomes, went into each replicate PCR. Purified libraries were quantified with a Qubit 3.0 fluorometer, sized on a Bioanalyzer 2100, and re-quantified with the KAPA Library Quantification kit. Each immunoSEQ 96-well plate was sequenced on its own single-read 150-cycle Illumina NextSeq 550 flow cell. Processing in the source paper ran as follows. Because the immunoSEQ output held only junctional sequences and lacked quality scores, the filtering could not match the filtering applied to full-length reads. Sequences were annotated with PyIR, a Python wrapper for IgBLAST v1.9, using IMGT germline references to assign V/J genes and CDR3. Any read was removed if the V/J assignment was weak (E-value above 1e-6), the CDR3 was missing, or the read contained stop codons, out-of-frame junctions, or ambiguous translated residues. A V3J clonotype was defined by an identical inferred V gene, J gene, and CDR3 amino acid sequence. Percentage overlap between repertoires was computed as shared unique clonotypes divided by the size of the smaller repertoire. Three approaches were used to assess repertoire richness: RTK rarefaction, the Chao1 estimator, and Recon v2.1 estimates of unobserved clonotypes. OLGA was used to compute generation probabilities for all TCRbeta clonotypes that the gDNA method yielded from a few donors. Not all clones reach the TCRdb copy of this immuneACCESS table, which keeps in-frame sequences only. Checked studies attribute under half of the gap to unresolved V genes and leave the rest unexplained. The V and J calls and the clone size are those of that table, but D and trimming were determined from the DNA. This sample is represented by roughly 660,000 clones; about 90% of them were singletons. Clones ranked in the top ten supply 34% of the sample.

Overall study results and their limits: Only blood was sampled, and tissue TCR repertoires likely differ from those in blood. Incomplete sequencing was indicated by rarefaction of sorted-subset datasets, despite the large sequencing depth. Compared with non-shared clonotypes, clonotypes shared by all four sorted-subset donors had higher generation probabilities. Estimated clonotype richness was generally larger for naive than for memory subsets. Pairwise subsampling indicated that sequencing depth was expected to affect the degree of clonotype sharing among donors. Because the study included only a small number of donors, the genetic and exposure-history diversity represented was limited. About 4.5% of naive CD4, 3.5% of naive CD8, about 2.1% of memory CD4, and about 0.4% of memory CD8 clonotypes were shared across four donors.

This chain is built from TRBV7-6 and TRBJ2-1, with the D gene not confidently named. The sequenced sample consisted of memory CD8+ T cells from PBMCs. According to the study, the label for this sample's cell subset or site signals: CD45RO+ cells pooled with CCR7-negative TemRA cells. The sequence derives from a man aged 18 to 30 in good health. Some clones in this sample may be carry-over from other donors' samples. In nucleotide form, the sequence is TGTGCCAGCAGCTTAGCCCACAATGAGCAGTTCTTC. It encodes CASSLAHNEQFF.